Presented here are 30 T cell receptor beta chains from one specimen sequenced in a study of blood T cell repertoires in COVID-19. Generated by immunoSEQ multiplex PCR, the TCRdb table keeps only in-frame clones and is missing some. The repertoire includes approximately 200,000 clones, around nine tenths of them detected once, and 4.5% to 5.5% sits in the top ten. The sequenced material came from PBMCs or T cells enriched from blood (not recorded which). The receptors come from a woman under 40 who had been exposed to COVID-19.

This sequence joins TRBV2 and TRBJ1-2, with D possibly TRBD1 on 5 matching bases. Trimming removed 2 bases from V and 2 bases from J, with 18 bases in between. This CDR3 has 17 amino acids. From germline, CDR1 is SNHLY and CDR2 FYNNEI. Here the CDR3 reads CASSETGRAGENYGYTF. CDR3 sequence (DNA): TGTGCCAGCAGTGAAACGGGCAGGGCGGGAGAAAACTATGGCTACACCTTC. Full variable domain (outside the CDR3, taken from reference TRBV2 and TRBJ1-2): EPEVTQTPSHQVTQMGQEVILRCVPISNHLYFYWYRQILGQKVEFLVSFYNNEISEKSEIFDDQFSVERPDGSNFTLKIRSTKLEDSAMYFCASSETGRAGENYGYTFGSGTRLTVV.

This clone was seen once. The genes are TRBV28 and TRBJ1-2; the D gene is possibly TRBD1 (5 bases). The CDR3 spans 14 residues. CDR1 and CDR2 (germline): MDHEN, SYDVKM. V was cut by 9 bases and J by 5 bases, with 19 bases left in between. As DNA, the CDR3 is TGTGCCAGTCGAACAGTTGGGGCCCCGTATGGCTACACCTTC. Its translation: CASRTVGAPYGYTF.

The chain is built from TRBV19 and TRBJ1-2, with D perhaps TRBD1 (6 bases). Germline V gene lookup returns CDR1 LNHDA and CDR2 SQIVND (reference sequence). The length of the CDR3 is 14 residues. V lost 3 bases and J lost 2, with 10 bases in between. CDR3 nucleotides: TGTGCCAGTAGTATCCGACAGGCGAACTATGGCTACACCTTC. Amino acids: CASSIRQANYGYTF.

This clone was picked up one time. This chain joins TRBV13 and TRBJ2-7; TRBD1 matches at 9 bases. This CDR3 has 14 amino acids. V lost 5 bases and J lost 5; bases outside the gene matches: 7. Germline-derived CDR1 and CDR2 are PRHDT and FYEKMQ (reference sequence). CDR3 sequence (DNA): TGTGCCAGCAGCCTTGGACAGGGGACCGACGAGCAGTACTTC. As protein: CASSLGQGTDEQYF.

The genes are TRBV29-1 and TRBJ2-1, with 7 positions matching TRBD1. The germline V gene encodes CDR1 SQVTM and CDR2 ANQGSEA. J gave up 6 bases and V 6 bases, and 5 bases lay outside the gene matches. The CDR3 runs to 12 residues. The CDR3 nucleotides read TGCAGCGTGGGTAGGGGGCTCAATGAGCAGTTCTTC. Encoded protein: CSVGRGLNEQFF.

Here the CDR3 reads CSATQGETQYF. The CDR3 DNA sequence: TGCAGTGCTACCCAGGGGGAGACCCAGTACTTC. The rearrangement links TRBV20-1 to TRBJ2-5; D perhaps matches TRBD1 (6 bases). Per germline, CDR1 DFQATT and CDR2 SNEGSKA (reference sequence). CDR3 size: 11 residues. V was trimmed by 4 bases and J by 5 bases, leaving 8 bases between them.

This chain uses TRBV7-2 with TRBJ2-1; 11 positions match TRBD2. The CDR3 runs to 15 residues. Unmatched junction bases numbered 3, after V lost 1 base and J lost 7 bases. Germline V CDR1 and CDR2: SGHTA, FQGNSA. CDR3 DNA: TGTGCCAGCAGCTTAGATAGCGGGGGGGCGAATGAGCAGTTCTTC. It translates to CASSLDSGGANEQFF.

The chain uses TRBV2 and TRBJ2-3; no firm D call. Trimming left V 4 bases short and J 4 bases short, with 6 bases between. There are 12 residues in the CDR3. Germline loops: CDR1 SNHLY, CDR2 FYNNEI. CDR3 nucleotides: TGTGCCAGCAGTGGTTTCGCAGATACGCAGTATTTT. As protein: CASSGFADTQYF.

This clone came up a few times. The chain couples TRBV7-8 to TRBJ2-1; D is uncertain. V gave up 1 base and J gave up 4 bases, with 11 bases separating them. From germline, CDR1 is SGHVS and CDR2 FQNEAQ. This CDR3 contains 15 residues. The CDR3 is CASSLGLSTYNEQFF. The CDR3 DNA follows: TGTGCCAGCAGCTTAGGGCTTTCAACATACAATGAGCAGTTCTTC.

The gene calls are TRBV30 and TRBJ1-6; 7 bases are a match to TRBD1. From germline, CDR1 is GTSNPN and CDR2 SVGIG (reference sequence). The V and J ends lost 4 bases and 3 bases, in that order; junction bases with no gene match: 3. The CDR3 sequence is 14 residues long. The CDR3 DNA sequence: TGTGCCTGGACTGACAGGGACTATAATTCACCCCTCCACTTT. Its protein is CAWTDRDYNSPLHF.

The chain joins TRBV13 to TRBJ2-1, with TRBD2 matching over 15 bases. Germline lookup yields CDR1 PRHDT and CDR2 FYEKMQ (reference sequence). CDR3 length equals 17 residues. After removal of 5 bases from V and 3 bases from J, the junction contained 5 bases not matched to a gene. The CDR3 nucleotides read TGTGCCAGCAGCACGGGGACTAGCGGGGGGTTCTACAATGAGCAGTTCTTC. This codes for CASSTGTSGGFYNEQFF.

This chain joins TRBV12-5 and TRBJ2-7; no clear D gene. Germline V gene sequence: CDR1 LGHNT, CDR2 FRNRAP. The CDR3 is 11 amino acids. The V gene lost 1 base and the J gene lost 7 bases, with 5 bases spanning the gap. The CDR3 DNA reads TGTGCTAGTGGTTTGGCCCAAGAGCAGTACTTC. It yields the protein CASGLAQEQYF.

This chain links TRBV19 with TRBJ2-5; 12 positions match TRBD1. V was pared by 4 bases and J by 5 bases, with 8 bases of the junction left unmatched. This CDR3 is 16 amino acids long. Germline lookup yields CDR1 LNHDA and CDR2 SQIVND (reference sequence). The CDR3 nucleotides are TGTGCCAGTAGTACGCGGGGGACAGGGGGCCGGGAGACCCAGTACTTC. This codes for CASSTRGTGGRETQYF.

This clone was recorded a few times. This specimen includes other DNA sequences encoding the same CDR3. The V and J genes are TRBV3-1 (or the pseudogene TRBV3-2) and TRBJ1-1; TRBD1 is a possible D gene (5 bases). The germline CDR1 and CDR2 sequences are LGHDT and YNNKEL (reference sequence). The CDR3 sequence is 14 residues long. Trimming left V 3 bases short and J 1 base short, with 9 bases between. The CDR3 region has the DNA TGTGCCAGCAGCCAGGGACTTCAGAACACTGAAGCTTTCTTT. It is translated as CASSQGLQNTEAFF.

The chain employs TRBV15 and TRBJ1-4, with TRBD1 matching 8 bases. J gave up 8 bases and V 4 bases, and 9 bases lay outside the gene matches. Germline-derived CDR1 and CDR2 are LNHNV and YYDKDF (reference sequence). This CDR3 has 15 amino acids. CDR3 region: CATSIGTGTYEKLFF. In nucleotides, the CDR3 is TGTGCCACCAGCATCGGGACAGGAACATACGAAAAACTGTTTTTT.

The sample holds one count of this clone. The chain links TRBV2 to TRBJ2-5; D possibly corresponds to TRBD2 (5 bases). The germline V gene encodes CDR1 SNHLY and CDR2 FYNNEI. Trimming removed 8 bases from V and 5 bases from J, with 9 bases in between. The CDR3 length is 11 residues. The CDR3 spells CASPGVETQYF. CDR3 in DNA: TGTGCCAGCCCCGGGGTTGAGACCCAGTACTTC.

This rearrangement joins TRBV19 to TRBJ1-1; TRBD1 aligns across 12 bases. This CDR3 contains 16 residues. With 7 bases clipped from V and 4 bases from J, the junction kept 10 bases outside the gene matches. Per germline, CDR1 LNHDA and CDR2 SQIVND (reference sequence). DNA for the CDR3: TGTGCCAGTACCATCGGGACAGGGGGCTTTGGCACTGAAGCTTTCTTT. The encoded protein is CASTIGTGGFGTEAFF.

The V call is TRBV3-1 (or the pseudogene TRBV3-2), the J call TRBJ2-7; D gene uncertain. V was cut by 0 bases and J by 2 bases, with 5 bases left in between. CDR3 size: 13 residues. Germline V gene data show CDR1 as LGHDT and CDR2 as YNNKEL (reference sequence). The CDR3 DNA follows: TGTGCCAGCAGCCAAGATTTTACCTACGAGCAGTACTTC. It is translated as CASSQDFTYEQYF.

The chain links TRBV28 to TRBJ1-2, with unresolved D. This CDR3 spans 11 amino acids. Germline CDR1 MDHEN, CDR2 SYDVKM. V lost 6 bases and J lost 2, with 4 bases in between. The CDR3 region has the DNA TGTGCCAGCAGCCAGAACTATGGCTACACCTTC. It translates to CASSQNYGYTF.

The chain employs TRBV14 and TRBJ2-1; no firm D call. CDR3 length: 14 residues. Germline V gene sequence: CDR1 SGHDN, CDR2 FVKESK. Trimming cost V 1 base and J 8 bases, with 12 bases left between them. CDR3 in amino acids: CASSQVRMGDEQFF. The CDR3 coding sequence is TGTGCCAGCAGCCAAGTTCGTATGGGCGATGAGCAGTTCTTC.

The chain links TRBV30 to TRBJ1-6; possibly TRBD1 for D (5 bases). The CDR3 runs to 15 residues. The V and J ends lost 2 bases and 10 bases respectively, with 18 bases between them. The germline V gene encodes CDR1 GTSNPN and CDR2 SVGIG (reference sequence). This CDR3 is CAWSRGEPGDSPLHF. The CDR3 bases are TGTGCCTGGAGTCGGGGGGAACCCGGAGACTCACCCCTCCACTTT.

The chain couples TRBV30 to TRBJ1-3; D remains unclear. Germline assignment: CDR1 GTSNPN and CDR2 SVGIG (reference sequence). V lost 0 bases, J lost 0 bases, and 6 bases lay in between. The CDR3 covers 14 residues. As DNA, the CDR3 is TGTGCCTGGAGTGTCGCAGTCTCTGGAAACACCATATATTTT. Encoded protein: CAWSVAVSGNTIYF.

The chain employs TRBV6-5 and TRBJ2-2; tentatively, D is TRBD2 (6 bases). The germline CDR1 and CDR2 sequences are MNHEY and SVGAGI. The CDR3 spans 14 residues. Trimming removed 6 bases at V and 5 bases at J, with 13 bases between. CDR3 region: CASRRGGLTGELFF. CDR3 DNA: TGTGCCAGCAGGCGGGGAGGCTTGACCGGGGAGCTGTTTTTT.

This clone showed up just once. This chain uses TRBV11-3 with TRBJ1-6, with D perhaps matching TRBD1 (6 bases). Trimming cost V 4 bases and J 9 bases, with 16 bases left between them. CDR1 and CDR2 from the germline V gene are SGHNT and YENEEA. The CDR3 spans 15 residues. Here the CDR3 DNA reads TGTGCCAGCAGCTCACTCAGGGGAGCTTCTTCACCCCTCCACTTT. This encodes CASSSLRGASSPLHF.

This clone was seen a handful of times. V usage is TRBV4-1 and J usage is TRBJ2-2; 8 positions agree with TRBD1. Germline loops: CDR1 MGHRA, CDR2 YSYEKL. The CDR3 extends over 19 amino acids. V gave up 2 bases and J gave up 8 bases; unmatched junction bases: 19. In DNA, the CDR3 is TGCGCCAGCAGCCAACTATTCGATAACGGACAGGGACCGTTGGGGGAGCTGTTTTTT. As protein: CASSQLFDNGQGPLGELFF.

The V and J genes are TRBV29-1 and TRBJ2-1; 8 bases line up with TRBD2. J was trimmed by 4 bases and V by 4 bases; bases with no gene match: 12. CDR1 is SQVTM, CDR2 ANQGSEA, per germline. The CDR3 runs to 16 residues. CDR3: CSVVPPSGGIYNEQFF. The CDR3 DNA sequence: TGCAGCGTTGTACCTCCCAGCGGGGGCATATACAATGAGCAGTTCTTC.

The CDR3 coding sequence is TGTGCCAGCAGTACCAGTGGCTCCAATCAGCCCCAGCATTTT. Encoded protein: CASSTSGSNQPQHF. V gene TRBV27 combines with J gene TRBJ1-5; D gene unclear. This CDR3 spans 14 amino acids. The germline gives CDR1 MNHEY, CDR2 SMNVEV (reference sequence). V was clipped by 5 bases and J by 3 bases, with 11 bases between them.

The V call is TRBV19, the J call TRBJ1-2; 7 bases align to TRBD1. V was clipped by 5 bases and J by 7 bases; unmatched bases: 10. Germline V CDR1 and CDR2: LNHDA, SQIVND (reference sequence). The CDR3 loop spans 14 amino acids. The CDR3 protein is CASSALRKGAGYTF. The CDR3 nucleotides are TGTGCCAGTAGTGCCCTCCGAAAGGGGGCTGGCTACACCTTC.

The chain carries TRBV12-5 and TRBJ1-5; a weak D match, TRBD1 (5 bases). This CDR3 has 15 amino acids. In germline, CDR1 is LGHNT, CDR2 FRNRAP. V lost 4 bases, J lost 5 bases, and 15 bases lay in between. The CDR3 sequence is CASGSSQGGHQPQHF. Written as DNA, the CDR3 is TGTGCTAGTGGTTCCTCCCAGGGCGGTCATCAGCCCCAGCATTTT.

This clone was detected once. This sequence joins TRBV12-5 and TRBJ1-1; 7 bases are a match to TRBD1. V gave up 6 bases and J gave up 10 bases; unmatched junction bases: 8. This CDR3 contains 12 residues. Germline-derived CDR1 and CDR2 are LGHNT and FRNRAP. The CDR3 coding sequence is TGTGCTAGTGGCCTCGACAGGGTGAGAGCTTTCTTT. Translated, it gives CASGLDRVRAFF.